A selection of T cell receptor beta chains follows, all from one sample in a study of T cell clonotyping in hematopoietic cell transplantation. Produced via immunoSEQ multiplex PCR; TCRdb's table is partial and in-frame only. The profile shows under 2,500 clones, under 95% of them singletons. The input for sequencing was PBMCs, taken at the time of graft-versus-host disease after allogeneic stem cell transplant. These receptors were obtained from a male patient aged 18 to 35 who had an allogeneic stem cell transplant from a related donor, so the T cells may come from the graft donor. Some clones in this sample may be carry-over from other donors' samples. CDR3s include the opening cysteine and the closing phenylalanine or tryptophan. The D gene is left open where the match is weak. Size is stated for part of the rows, as once, few or many counts, or as a class when the clone is expanded.

size	V	D	J	DNA	CDR3
-	TRBV5-1	TRBD2	TRBJ2-3	TGCGCCAGCAGCTTGATGGCGGGAGCGCCAGATACGCAGTATTTT	CASSLMAGAPDTQYF
-	TRBV30	-	TRBJ1-2	TGTGCCTGGAGTGCTCAGGGTTGGGGCTACACCTTC	CAWSAQGWGYTF
-	TRBV7-2	TRBD2	TRBJ2-3	TGTGCCAGCAGCGTAGGCGGGAGTAGCACAGATACGCAGTATTTT	CASSVGGSSTDTQYF
-	TRBV5-8	TRBD1	TRBJ1-2	TGTGCCAGCAGCCTAGACAGGGCCCTTGGCTACACCTTC	CASSLDRALGYTF
-	TRBV5-1	TRBD2	TRBJ2-3	TGCGCCAGCAGCTTAATAATTCTAGCGGGCTTCACAGATACGCAGTATTTT	CASSLIILAGFTDTQYF
-	TRBV5-4	TRBD1	TRBJ1-2	TGTGCCAGCAGCTTACAAATGCCGGGGACAGGGGCACGAGGCTACACCTTC	CASSLQMPGTGARGYTF
-	TRBV7-9	-	TRBJ1-3	TGTGCCAGCAGCTCCGGGCGGGAAAGAAACACCATATATTTT	CASSSGRERNTIYF
-	TRBV10-3	-	TRBJ1-5	TGTGCCATCGGACAGAACAATCAGCCCCAGCATTTT	CAIGQNNQPQHF
-	TRBV30	-	TRBJ1-2	TGTGCCTGGAGTTACGGGCTACGGGGCTACACCTTC	CAWSYGLRGYTF
-	TRBV19	-	TRBJ2-5	TGTGCCAGTAGTATAGCGGATCAAGAGACCCAGTACTTC	CASSIADQETQYF
-	TRBV7-2	-	TRBJ1-6	TGTGCCAGCAGCTTACTAGGGAATTTGAATTCACCCCTCCACTTT	CASSLLGNLNSPLHF
-	TRBV5-6	TRBD1	TRBJ2-4	TGTGCCAGCAGCTTAGGGGGCGGCTCTTGGGGGATTCAGTACTTC	CASSLGGGSWGIQYF
-	TRBV11-2	-	TRBJ1-1	TGTGCCAGCAGCCCTCGGACCCAGCGGACTGAAGCTTTCTTT	CASSPRTQRTEAFF
-	TRBV6-4	-	TRBJ2-7	TGTGCCAGCAGTGACTCGGAGACAGCACACTCCTACGAGCAGTACTTC	CASSDSETAHSYEQYF
-	TRBV19	-	TRBJ1-5	TGTGCCAGTAGTCTCGGGGACAGCAATCAGCCCCAGCATTTT	CASSLGDSNQPQHF
once	TRBV6-1	-	TRBJ2-1	TGTGCCAGCAGTGTCATCTCCTACAATGAGCAGTTCTTC	CASSVISYNEQFF
few	TRBV30	-	TRBJ1-5	TGTGCCTGGAGGGTCAATAGCAATCAGCCCCAGCATTTT	CAWRVNSNQPQHF
-	TRBV29-1	-	TRBJ1-5	TGCAGCGTTGAAGACAGGGGATTTCTCGGGCCCCAGCATTTT	CSVEDRGFLGPQHF
-	TRBV4-3	TRBD2	TRBJ2-7	TGCGCCAGCAGCCACGAGCCACTCGGCGGGGCTAGCGGCTACGAGCAGTACTTC	CASSHEPLGGASGYEQYF
-	TRBV4-3	TRBD1	TRBJ1-1	TGCGCCAGCGCGGACAGGGGGGGGACTGAAGCTTTCTTT	CASADRGGTEAFF
-	TRBV30	-	TRBJ2-2	TGTGCCACCCCGGCAGGGACCCACACCGGGGAGCTGTTTTTT	CATPAGTHTGELFF
-	TRBV7-2	TRBD2	TRBJ2-7	TGTGCCAGCAGCTACGGCGGGACTAGAGGGTACGAGCAGTACTTC	CASSYGGTRGYEQYF
-	TRBV7-3	-	TRBJ2-5	TGTGCCAGCAGCTTAAGAGTTTCGGAGACCCAGTACTTC	CASSLRVSETQYF
-	TRBV4-3	-	TRBJ2-5	TGCGCCAGCAGCCAAGGCCGGGGCAGATCGGAGACCCAGTACTTC	CASSQGRGRSETQYF
-	TRBV15	-	TRBJ1-2	TGTGCCACCAGCGGAGCAAGGTTTGAAGATAGTGGCTACACCTTC	CATSGARFEDSGYTF
-	TRBV27	TRBD1	TRBJ1-3	TGTGCCAGCAGTTTAAGAGGACAGGGGTATGGAAACACCATATATTTT	CASSLRGQGYGNTIYF
once	TRBV4-1	TRBD1	TRBJ1-2	TGCGCCAGCAGCCCGACAGGGCAGGACTATGGCTACACCTTC	CASSPTGQDYGYTF
-	TRBV9	-	TRBJ1-6	TGTGCCAGCAGCGCTGAGGGGACCAAAGCCTCACCCCTCCACTTT	CASSAEGTKASPLHF
-	TRBV14	-	TRBJ2-1	TGTGCCAGCAGCCAACCCCCAAGCGCCCCACTCTACAATGAGCAGTTCTTC	CASSQPPSAPLYNEQFF
-	TRBV21-1	-	TRBJ1-3	TGTGCCAGCAGCAAGGACAGCTCTGGAAACACCATATATTTT	CASSKDSSGNTIYF
once	TRBV4-1	-	TRBJ2-4	TGCGCCAGCAGCCATCGGGAGAGGGAAAACATTCAGTACTTC	CASSHRERENIQYF
-	TRBV19	-	TRBJ2-2	TGTGCCAGTAGGAGTTACAGGGACTTAAGGCTGTTTTTT	CASRSYRDLRLFF
-	TRBV11-3	-	TRBJ2-3	TGTGCCAGCAGCCTATACTACGCTAGCACAGATACGCAGTATTTT	CASSLYYASTDTQYF
-	TRBV19	TRBD1	TRBJ2-1	TGTGCCAGTAGGACCCCGGGACAGGGTCGCAATGAGCAGTTCTTC	CASRTPGQGRNEQFF
-	TRBV5-6	-	TRBJ2-3	TGTGCCAGCAGCGACACCTTGACGCAGTATTTT	CASSDTLTQYF
-	TRBV6-5	-	TRBJ1-6	TGTGCCAGCAGACAGGGCGGGAGAGGTTCACCCCTCCACTTT	CASRQGGRGSPLHF
-	TRBV7-2	-	TRBJ1-1	TGTGCCAGCAGCTTAACGGGGGCGAACACTGAAGCTTTCTTT	CASSLTGANTEAFF
-	TRBV7-9	-	TRBJ1-2	TGTGCCAGCAGCTTCGCAGGAGTTACTAACTATGGCTACACCTTC	CASSFAGVTNYGYTF
-	TRBV18	-	TRBJ2-6	TGTGCCAGCTCACCCCCTTTAGGGGTGAAGGGGGCCAACGTCCTGACTTTC	CASSPPLGVKGANVLTF
-	TRBV4-3	-	TRBJ1-4	TGCGCCAGCAGCCAAGATCCCCCGGGGGGGAGTGAAAAACTGTTTTTT	CASSQDPPGGSEKLFF
-	TRBV6-4	-	TRBJ2-1	TGTGCCAGTAGCAGTGATCCCCCTCACAATGAGCAGTTCTTC	CASSSDPPHNEQFF
once	TRBV4-3	-	TRBJ1-4	TGCGCCAGCAGCCCGAGGAGTGGCAGGTTAATCGCCGAAGAAAAACTGTTTTTT	CASSPRSGRLIAEEKLFF
-	TRBV27	-	TRBJ2-5	TGTGCCAGCCAGCCCTCCGGGACCTGGGGGGAGACCCAGTACTTC	CASQPSGTWGETQYF
-	TRBV5-1	-	TRBJ2-3	TGCGCCAGCAGCTTGTACGTGGACAGCACGACAGATACGCAGTATTTT	CASSLYVDSTTDTQYF
-	TRBV28	-	TRBJ1-1	TGTGCCAGCAGTTTAATTGGGGTGAACACTGAAGCTTTCTTT	CASSLIGVNTEAFF
once	TRBV7-2	-	TRBJ2-1	TGTGCCAGCAGCTTGGGGGTGGCCTCCTACAATGAGCAGTTCTTC	CASSLGVASYNEQFF
-	TRBV2	-	TRBJ2-5	TGTGCCAGCTGCACTTCGGGGTCAGAGACCCAGTACTTC	CASCTSGSETQYF
-	TRBV7-9	-	TRBJ1-1	TGTGCCAGCAGCTCTTTGGGACGGCTCATGAACACTGAAGCTTTCTTT	CASSSLGRLMNTEAFF
-	TRBV7-8	TRBD1	TRBJ2-2	TGTGCCAGCAGCCCACAGGGGGCAACCGGGGAGCTGTTTTTT	CASSPQGATGELFF
-	TRBV6-4	-	TRBJ2-3	TGTGCCAGCAAGAGGAGCGCTAGCACAGATACGCAGTATTTT	CASKRSASTDTQYF
once	TRBV30	-	TRBJ1-1	TGTGCCTGGAGTAGGGGGGAGGCTGAAGCTTTCTTT	CAWSRGEAEAFF
-	TRBV28	-	TRBJ1-1	TGTGCCAGCAGGCCCGTAAAGTATGCTTTCTTT	CASRPVKYAFF
-	TRBV6-1	-	TRBJ1-2	TGTGCCAGCAGTGAACTCTGGGGAGCAAAGTACGAGGGCTACACCTTC	CASSELWGAKYEGYTF
-	TRBV5-1	-	TRBJ2-7	TGCGCCAGCAGCTTGGGGACGGTTACCTACGAGCAGTACTTC	CASSLGTVTYEQYF
-	TRBV6-5	TRBD1	TRBJ1-1	TGTGCCAGCACCCCAGGGGGGACGGCTGAAGCTTTCTTT	CASTPGGTAEAFF
once	TRBV13	TRBD1	TRBJ2-2	TGTGCCAGCAGCTCTGCTACCGGGGACAGCGGCTTCACCGGGGAGCTGTTTTTT	CASSSATGDSGFTGELFF
once	TRBV14	-	TRBJ2-1	TGTGCCAGCAGCCAAGTTCCTAGCTCCTACAATGAGCAGTTCTTC	CASSQVPSSYNEQFF
-	TRBV5-6	TRBD1	TRBJ2-1	TGTGCCAGCAGCGCGGGACAGGACTCCTACAATGAGCAGTTCTTC	CASSAGQDSYNEQFF
-	TRBV11-3	-	TRBJ2-3	TGTGCCAGCAGCTTTGGGGGCCCGGGGGATACGCAGTATTTT	CASSFGGPGDTQYF
-	TRBV5-1	TRBD2	TRBJ2-1	TGCGCCAGCAGCTTGTTACTAGCGGGAGTTGGGGACAATGAGCAGTTCTTC	CASSLLLAGVGDNEQFF